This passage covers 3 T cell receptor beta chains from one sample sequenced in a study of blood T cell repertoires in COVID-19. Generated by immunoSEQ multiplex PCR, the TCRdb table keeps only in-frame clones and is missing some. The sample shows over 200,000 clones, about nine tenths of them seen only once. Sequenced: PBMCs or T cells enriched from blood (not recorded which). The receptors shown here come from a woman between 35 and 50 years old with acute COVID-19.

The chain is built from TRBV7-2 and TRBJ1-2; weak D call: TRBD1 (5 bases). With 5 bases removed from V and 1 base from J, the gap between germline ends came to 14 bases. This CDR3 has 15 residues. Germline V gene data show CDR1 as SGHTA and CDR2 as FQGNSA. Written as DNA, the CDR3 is TGTGCCAGCAGCCTCGCGCTCAGGGTTAACTATGGCTACACCTTC. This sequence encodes CASSLALRVNYGYTF.

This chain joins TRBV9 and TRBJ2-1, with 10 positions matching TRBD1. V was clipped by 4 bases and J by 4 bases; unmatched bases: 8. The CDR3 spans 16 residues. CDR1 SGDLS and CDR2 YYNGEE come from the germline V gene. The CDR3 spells CASSLKTGGSYNEQFF. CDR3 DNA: TGTGCCAGCAGCTTAAAGACAGGGGGCTCGTACAATGAGCAGTTCTTC.

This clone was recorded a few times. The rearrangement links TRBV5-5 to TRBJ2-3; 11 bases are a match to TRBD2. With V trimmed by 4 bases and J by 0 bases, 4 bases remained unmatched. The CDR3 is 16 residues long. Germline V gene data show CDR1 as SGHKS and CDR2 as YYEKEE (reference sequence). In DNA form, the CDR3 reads TGTGCCAGCAGCCTCCGACTAGCGGGGAGCACAGATACGCAGTATTTT. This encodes CASSLRLAGSTDTQYF.